The present T cell receptor beta chain was sequenced within a study of cytomegalovirus exposure and HLA in healthy donors. Findings and caveats of the study: The study listed roughly 160 cytomegalovirus-associated TCR beta chains. In a later analysis, across HLA loci, associated TCR counts were highest for DRB1, lowest for HLA-C.

With 60 Vbeta and 13 Jbeta primers, the PCR was carried out. Only in-frame clones appear in the TCRdb table, and some are missing; sequencing was by immunoSEQ multiplex PCR. The sample has fewer than 110,000 clones; more than 80% are singletons. On this clone: Its antigen is unknown.

CDR3 length equals 14 residues. Germline V gene sequence: CDR1 MNHEY, CDR2 SMNVEV (reference sequence). V lost 6 bases and J lost 7; bases outside the gene matches: 8. Sequencing was carried out using PBMCs. This sequence joins TRBV27 and TRBJ1-4; TRBD1 matches at 7 bases. The source of this sequence is a man aged 25-45 years in good health and CMV-seronegative. Here the CDR3 DNA reads TGTGCCAGCAGCATGACAGGGAGGAGTGAAAAACTGTTTTTT. It specifies CASSMTGRSEKLFF. The full variable domain, completed using reference TRBV27 and TRBJ1-4, is EAQVTQNPRYLITVTGKKLTVTCSQNMNHEYMSWYRQDPGLGLRQIYYSMNVEVTDKGDVPEGYKVSRKEKRNFPLILESPSPNQTSLYFCASSMTGRSEKLFFGSGTQLSVL.